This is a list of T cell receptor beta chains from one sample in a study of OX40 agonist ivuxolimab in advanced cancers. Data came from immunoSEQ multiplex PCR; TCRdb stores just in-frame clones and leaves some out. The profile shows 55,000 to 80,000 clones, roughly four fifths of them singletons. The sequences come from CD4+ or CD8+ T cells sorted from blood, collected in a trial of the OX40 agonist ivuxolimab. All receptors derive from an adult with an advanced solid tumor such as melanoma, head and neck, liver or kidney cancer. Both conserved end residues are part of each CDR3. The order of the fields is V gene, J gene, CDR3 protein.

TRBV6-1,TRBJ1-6,CASSLGGVGSPLHF
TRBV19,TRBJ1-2,CASSPVSGTGNYGYTF
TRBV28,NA,CASSFKVGGRSYEQYF
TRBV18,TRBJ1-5,CASSPSQNQPQHF
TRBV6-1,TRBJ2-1,CASSDAGGPNEQFF
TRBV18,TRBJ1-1,CASSSSPLKNTEAFF
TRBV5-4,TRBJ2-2,CASSLWRIHTGELFF
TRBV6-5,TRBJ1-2,CASTHRGGQGYGYTF
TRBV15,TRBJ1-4,CATSDPGSNEKLFF
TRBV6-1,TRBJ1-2,CASSESPPGYYGYTF
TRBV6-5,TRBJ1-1,CASSYVGQGRNTEAFF
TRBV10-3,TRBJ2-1,CAISDPTRVERNEQFF
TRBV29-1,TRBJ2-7,CSVAVEYEQYF
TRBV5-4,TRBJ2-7,CASSPVGGGTYEQYF
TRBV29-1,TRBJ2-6,CSVKRDRANVLTF
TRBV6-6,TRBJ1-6,CASSFDRPGSPLHF
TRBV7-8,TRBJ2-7,CASSLTSGSHPYEQYF
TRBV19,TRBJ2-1,CASSPRPRGPYNEQFF
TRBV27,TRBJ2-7,CASSFSGAAYEQYF
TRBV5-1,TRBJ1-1,CASSLSNLNTEAFF
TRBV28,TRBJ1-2,CASSLGESNYGYTF
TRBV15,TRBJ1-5,CATSRGGTGTGWNQPQHF